A selection of T cell receptor beta chains follows, all from one sample in a study of T cell repertoires in cytomegalovirus infection. Which antigens these TCRs recognize remains unknown. TCRdb itself ran the reads through MiXCR, one entry per CDR3 protein. The table has roughly 800,000 distinct CDR3 sequences, 25% to 30% seen once. Specimen: cultured CD8+ T cells from PBMCs, collected from culture after CMV antigen stimulation. The source is a human donor in good health (CMV status not recorded). Some clones in this sample may be carry-over from other donors' samples. The conserved cysteine and the conserved F or W are not part of the CDR3 here. D genes are given only for firm matches.

j_call: TRBJ2-1
d_call: .
v_call: TRBV6-6
cdr3_aa: ASSYRARASVPYNEQF

j_call: TRBJ1-2
d_call: .
v_call: TRBV27
cdr3_aa: ASARTVNYGYT

j_call: TRBJ2-5
d_call: TRBD1
v_call: TRBV19
cdr3_aa: ASSIGAGGGVETQY

j_call: TRBJ2-3
d_call: .
v_call: TRBV10-3
cdr3_aa: AIFRGESGQDTQY

j_call: TRBJ1-1
d_call: .
v_call: TRBV6-1
cdr3_aa: ASRKPGPSEAF

j_call: TRBJ2-2
d_call: TRBD2
v_call: TRBV12-3/TRBV12-4
cdr3_aa: ASSFQSLSGGFGTGELF

j_call: TRBJ2-1
d_call: .
v_call: TRBV20-1
cdr3_aa: SARGGKGSYNEQF

j_call: TRBJ2-2
d_call: .
v_call: TRBV7-9
cdr3_aa: ASSVSSDTGELF

j_call: TRBJ1-1
d_call: .
v_call: TRBV10-3
cdr3_aa: AISESKDFTEAF

j_call: TRBJ2-4
d_call: .
v_call: TRBV2
cdr3_aa: ASSLIGPGGHPIQY

j_call: TRBJ2-1
d_call: TRBD1
v_call: TRBV11-3
cdr3_aa: ASSSLGDSLNEQF

j_call: TRBJ2-2
d_call: TRBD1
v_call: TRBV7-3
cdr3_aa: ASSPQTGHVGGELF

j_call: TRBJ2-5
d_call: .
v_call: TRBV6-6
cdr3_aa: ASSYIATRSQETQY

j_call: TRBJ2-1
d_call: TRBD1
v_call: TRBV7-6
cdr3_aa: ASSFLFRDRGHNEQF

j_call: TRBJ2-2
d_call: TRBD2
v_call: TRBV29-1
cdr3_aa: SVVLAGVSNTGELF